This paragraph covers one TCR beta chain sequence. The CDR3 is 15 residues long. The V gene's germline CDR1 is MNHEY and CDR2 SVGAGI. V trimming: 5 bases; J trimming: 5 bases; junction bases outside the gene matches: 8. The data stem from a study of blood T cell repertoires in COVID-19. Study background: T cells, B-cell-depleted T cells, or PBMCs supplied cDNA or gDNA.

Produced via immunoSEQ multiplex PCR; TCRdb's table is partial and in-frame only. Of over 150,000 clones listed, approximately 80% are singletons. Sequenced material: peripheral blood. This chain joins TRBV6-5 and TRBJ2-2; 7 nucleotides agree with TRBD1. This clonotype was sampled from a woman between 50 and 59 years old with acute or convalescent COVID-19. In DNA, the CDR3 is TGTGCCAGCAGTCGAGCTCTGACAGGGACCGGGGAGCTGTTTTTT. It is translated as CASSRALTGTGELFF.